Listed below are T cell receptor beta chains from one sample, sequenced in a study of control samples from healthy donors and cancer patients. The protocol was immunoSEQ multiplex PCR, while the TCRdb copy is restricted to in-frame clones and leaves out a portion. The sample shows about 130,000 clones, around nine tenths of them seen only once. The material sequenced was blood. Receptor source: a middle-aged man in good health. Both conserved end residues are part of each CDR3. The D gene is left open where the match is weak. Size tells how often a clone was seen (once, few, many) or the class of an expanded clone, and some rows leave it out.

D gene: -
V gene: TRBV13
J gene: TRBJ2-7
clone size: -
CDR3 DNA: TGTGCCAGCAGCTTTGCCGGGACGAGCTACGAGCAGTACTTC
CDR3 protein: CASSFAGTSYEQYF

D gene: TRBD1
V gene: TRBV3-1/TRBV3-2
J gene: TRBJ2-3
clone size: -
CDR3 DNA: TGTGCCAGCAGCCTACCGGGACAGGGGGGCCAAGATACGCAGTATTTT
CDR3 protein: CASSLPGQGGQDTQYF

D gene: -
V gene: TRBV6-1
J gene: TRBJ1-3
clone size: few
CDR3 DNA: TGTGCCAGCAGTGACAGATGGACTGGAAACACCATATATTTT
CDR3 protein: CASSDRWTGNTIYF

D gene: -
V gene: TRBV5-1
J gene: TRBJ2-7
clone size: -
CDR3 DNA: TGCGCCAGCAGCTTGGGGGCAGGGGAAGTGATCTACGAGCAGTACTTC
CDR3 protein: CASSLGAGEVIYEQYF

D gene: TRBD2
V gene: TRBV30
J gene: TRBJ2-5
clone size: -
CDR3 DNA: TGTGCCTGGAGCCCACTAGCGGGGAAAGAGACCCAGTACTTC
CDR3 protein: CAWSPLAGKETQYF

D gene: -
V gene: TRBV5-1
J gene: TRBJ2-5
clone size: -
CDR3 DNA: TGCGCCAGCAGCTTGGCAGTACAAGAGACCCAGTACTTC
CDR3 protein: CASSLAVQETQYF

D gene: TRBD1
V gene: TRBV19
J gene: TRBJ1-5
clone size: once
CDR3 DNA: TGTGCCAGTAGTTTACGGACAGGGATTAATCAGCCCCAGCATTTT
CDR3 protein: CASSLRTGINQPQHF

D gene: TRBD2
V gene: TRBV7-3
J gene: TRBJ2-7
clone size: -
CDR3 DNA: TGTGCCAGCAGCCTTTCTAGCGGGGGGGCCTACGAGCAGTACTTC
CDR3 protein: CASSLSSGGAYEQYF

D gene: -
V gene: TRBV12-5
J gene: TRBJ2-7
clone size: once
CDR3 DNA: TGTGCTAGTGGTCGTGGCTACGAGCAGTACTTC
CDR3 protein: CASGRGYEQYF

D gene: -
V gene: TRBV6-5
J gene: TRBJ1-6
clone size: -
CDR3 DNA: TGTGCCAGCAGAGACACGAGCTCCTATAATTCACCCCTCCACTTT
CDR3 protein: CASRDTSSYNSPLHF

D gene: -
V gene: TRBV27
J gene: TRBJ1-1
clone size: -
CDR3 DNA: TGTGCCAGCTTATCGGGCACTGAAGCTTTCTTT
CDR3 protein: CASLSGTEAFF

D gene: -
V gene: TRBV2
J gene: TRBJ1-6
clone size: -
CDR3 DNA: TGTGCCAGCAGTCCACAGTATAATTCACCCCTCCACTTT
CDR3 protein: CASSPQYNSPLHF

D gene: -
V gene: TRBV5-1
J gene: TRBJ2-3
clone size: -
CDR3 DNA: TGCGCCAGCAGCTACCGACAGACAGATACGCAGTATTTT
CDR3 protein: CASSYRQTDTQYF

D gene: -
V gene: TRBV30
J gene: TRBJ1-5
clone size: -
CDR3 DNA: TGTGCCTGGTCCCCCCGGGGCTCCTGGGGCAATCAGCCCCAGCATTTT
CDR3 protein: CAWSPRGSWGNQPQHF

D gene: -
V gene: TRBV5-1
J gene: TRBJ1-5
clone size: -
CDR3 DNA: TGCGCCAGCAGCTTGGGGGACGGATTGAGCAATCAGCCCCAGCATTTT
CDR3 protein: CASSLGDGLSNQPQHF

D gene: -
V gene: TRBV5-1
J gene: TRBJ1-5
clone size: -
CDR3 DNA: TGCGCCAGCAGCTTGTCAGGTTCGAGCAATCAGCCCCAGCATTTT
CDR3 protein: CASSLSGSSNQPQHF

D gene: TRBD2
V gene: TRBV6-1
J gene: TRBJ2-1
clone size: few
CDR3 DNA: TGTGCCAGCAGTGAACTAGCGGGGGGGGGAGAGCAGTTCTTC
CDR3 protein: CASSELAGGGEQFF

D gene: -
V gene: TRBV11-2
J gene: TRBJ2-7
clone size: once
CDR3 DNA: TGTGCCAGCAGCTTAGGTCCGACCTCGGGGGAGCAGTACTTC
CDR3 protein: CASSLGPTSGEQYF

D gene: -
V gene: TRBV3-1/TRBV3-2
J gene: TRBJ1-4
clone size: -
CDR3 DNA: TGTGCCAGCAGCCAAGGGAGGGAAAAACTGTTTTTT
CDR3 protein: CASSQGREKLFF

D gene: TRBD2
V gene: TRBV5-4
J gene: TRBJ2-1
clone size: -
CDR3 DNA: TGTGCCAGCAGCTCCGTTGGTAGGGGAGGGCCCAATGAGCAGTTCTTC
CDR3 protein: CASSSVGRGGPNEQFF

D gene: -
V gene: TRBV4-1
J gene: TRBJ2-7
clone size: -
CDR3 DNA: TGCGCCAGCAGCCAAGTAGCAAGGAGCTCCTACGAGCAGTACTTC
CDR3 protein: CASSQVARSSYEQYF

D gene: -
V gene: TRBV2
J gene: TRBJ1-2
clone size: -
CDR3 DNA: TGTGCCAGCAGTGTAGACAGGCTGCGGGATGGCTACACCTTC
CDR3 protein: CASSVDRLRDGYTF

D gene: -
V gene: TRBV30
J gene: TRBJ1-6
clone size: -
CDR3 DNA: TGTGCCTGGAGGGAGTATAATTCACCCCTCCACTTT
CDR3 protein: CAWREYNSPLHF

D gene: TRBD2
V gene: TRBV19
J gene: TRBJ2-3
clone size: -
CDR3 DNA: TGTGCCAGTTCCCCGACTAGCGGGGGGGTCGTTACGCAGTATTTT
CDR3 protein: CASSPTSGGVVTQYF

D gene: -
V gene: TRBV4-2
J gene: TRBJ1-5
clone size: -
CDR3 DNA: TGTGCCAGCAGCCCAAACAAGGGGGGGAGGGATAGCAATCAGCCCCAGCATTTT
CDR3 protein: CASSPNKGGRDSNQPQHF

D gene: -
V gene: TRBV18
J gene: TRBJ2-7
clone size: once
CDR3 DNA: TGTGCCAGCTCAGACGCAACAGGGTATGACTCCTACGAGCAGTACTTC
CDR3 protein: CASSDATGYDSYEQYF

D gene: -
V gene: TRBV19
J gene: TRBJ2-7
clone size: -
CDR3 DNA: TGTGCCAGTAGTATCGGAGGGCGGGGAGGAGATTACGAGCAGTACTTC
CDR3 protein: CASSIGGRGGDYEQYF

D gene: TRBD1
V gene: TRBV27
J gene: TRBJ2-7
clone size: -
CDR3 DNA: TGTGCCAGCAGCCGACAGGGAAACTACGAGCAGTACTTC
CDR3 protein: CASSRQGNYEQYF

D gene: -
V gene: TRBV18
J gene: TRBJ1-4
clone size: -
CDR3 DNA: TGTGCCAGCTCAAAAACCGTGATTACCTCTAATGAAAAACTGTTTTTT
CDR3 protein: CASSKTVITSNEKLFF

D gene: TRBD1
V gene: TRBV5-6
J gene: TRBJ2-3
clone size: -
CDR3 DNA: TGTGCCAGCAGTTCATCCGGGACAGGGTGGACAGATACGCAGTATTTT
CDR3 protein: CASSSSGTGWTDTQYF

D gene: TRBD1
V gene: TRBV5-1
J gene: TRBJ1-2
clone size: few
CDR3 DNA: TGCGCCAGCAGGGGAGAGGGGGCGCCTACTAACTATGGCTACACCTTC
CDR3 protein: CASRGEGAPTNYGYTF

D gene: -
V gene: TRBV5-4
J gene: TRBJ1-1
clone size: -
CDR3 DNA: TGTGCCAGCAGCCTGCGTGGGAGGACTGAAGCTTTCTTT
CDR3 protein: CASSLRGRTEAFF

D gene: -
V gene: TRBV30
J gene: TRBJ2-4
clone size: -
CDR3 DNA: TGTGCCTGGAGTGGCCCCCCGGGGGTTCAGTACTTC
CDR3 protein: CAWSGPPGVQYF

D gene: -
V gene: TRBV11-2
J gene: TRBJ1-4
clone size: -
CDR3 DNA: TGTGCCAGCAGCCTCAGGGACCCGGGCGATGAAAAACTGTTTTTT
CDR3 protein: CASSLRDPGDEKLFF

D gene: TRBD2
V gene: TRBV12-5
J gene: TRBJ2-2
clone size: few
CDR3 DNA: TGTGCTAGTGGCCGGACGACTAGCGGGAGAAACACCGGGGAGCTGTTTTTT
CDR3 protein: CASGRTTSGRNTGELFF

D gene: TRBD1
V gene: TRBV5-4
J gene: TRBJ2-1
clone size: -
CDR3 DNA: TGTGCCAGCAGCTTAACCGGGACAGGGCTTCTTGAGCAGTTCTTC
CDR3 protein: CASSLTGTGLLEQFF

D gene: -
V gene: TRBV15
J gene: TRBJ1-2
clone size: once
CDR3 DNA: TGTGCCACCAGCAGGGAAACGTATGGCTACACCTTC
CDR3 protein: CATSRETYGYTF

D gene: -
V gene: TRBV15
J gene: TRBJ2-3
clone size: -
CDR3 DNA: TGTGCCACCAGCAGAGATACCCCAGATACGCAGTATTTT
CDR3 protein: CATSRDTPDTQYF